The 3 T cell receptor beta chains given below trace back to one sample, sequenced in a study of cytomegalovirus exposure and HLA in healthy donors (dated by TCRdb to 2016 to 2017). Library prep was done by the immunoSEQ multiplex PCR assay. Not all clones reach the TCRdb copy of this immuneACCESS table, which keeps in-frame sequences only. Checked studies attribute under half of the gap to unresolved V genes and leave the rest unexplained. Here the sample has some 160,000 clones; just over 90% occur a single time. The ten top clones hold roughly 0.7% of the sample. The source material was PBMCs. Receptors originate from a man younger than 30 in good health and CMV-seronegative.

J is TRBJ1-1 and V is TRBV19, with a weak D call TRBD1 (6 bases). The CDR3 extends over 15 amino acids. Germline CDR1 and CDR2: LNHDA and SQIVND (reference sequence). Trimming left V 1 base short and J 7 bases short, with 16 bases between. This CDR3 is CASSIARGGASEAFF. In DNA, the CDR3 is TGTGCCAGTAGTATAGCCCGCGGGGGGGCTAGTGAAGCTTTCTTT.

V gene TRBV2 combines with J gene TRBJ2-3; 7 bases line up with TRBD2. The V and J ends lost 9 bases and 8 bases, in that order; junction bases with no gene match: 11. This CDR3 has 13 residues. Germline V lookup: CDR1 SNHLY, CDR2 FYNNEI. CDR3 sequence: CASREREVGTQYF. CDR3 in DNA: TGTGCCAGTAGGGAGCGGGAAGTCGGTACGCAGTATTTT.

The chain employs TRBV7-9 and TRBJ2-1; 8 nucleotides match TRBD2. After removal of 5 bases from V and 3 bases from J, the junction contained 15 bases not matched to a gene. Germline V gene sequence: CDR1 SEHNR, CDR2 FQNEAQ (reference sequence). This CDR3 comprises 18 residues. CDR3 loop: CASSPHVPAGVGYNEQFF. In DNA, the CDR3 is TGTGCCAGCAGCCCCCACGTCCCAGCGGGAGTAGGCTACAATGAGCAGTTCTTC.